A selection of T cell receptor beta chains follows, all from one sample in a study of OX40 agonist ivuxolimab in advanced cancers. Sequencing used immunoSEQ multiplex PCR; TCRdb keeps in-frame clones, though not all of them. In the table there are roughly 32,000 clones, around four fifths of which are singletons. The sequenced sample was CD4+ or CD8+ T cells sorted from blood, obtained in a trial of the OX40 agonist ivuxolimab. The receptor source for this set is an adult with an advanced solid tumor such as melanoma, head and neck, liver or kidney cancer. Each CDR3 is given with its conserved first and last residue. A D gene is named only where the DNA matches it firmly. Some rows have no size entry. The others give once, few or many, or a class for an expanded clone.

D gene: NA
J gene: TRBJ1-1
V gene: TRBV18
clone size: NA
CDR3 DNA: TGTGCCAGCTCACCATCCGGTTTGAACACTGAAGCTTTCTTT
CDR3 protein: CASSPSGLNTEAFF

D gene: TRBD1
J gene: TRBJ1-2
V gene: TRBV14
clone size: NA
CDR3 DNA: TGTGCCAGCAGCCTTTCCCCGACAGGGGACGGCTACACCTTC
CDR3 protein: CASSLSPTGDGYTF

D gene: NA
J gene: TRBJ2-3
V gene: TRBV11-3
clone size: NA
CDR3 DNA: TGTGCCAGCAGTGAAGGGACATTGCTAACAGATACGCAGTATTTT
CDR3 protein: CASSEGTLLTDTQYF

D gene: NA
J gene: TRBJ2-7
V gene: TRBV2
clone size: once
CDR3 DNA: TGTGCCACCAGGTTCTCCTACGAGCAGTACTTC
CDR3 protein: CATRFSYEQYF

D gene: TRBD1
J gene: TRBJ1-5
V gene: TRBV2
clone size: NA
CDR3 DNA: TGTGCCAGCAGATCCGGGACAGGGGGGGGCCAGCCCCAGCATTTT
CDR3 protein: CASRSGTGGGQPQHF

D gene: NA
J gene: TRBJ1-5
V gene: TRBV30
clone size: medium-sized
CDR3 DNA: TGTGCCTGGAGTGTAAGACAGGATGGTCAGCCCCAGCATTTT
CDR3 protein: CAWSVRQDGQPQHF

D gene: NA
J gene: TRBJ1-5
V gene: TRBV7-9
clone size: NA
CDR3 DNA: TGTGCCAGCAGCCGGACGGGGGCCGGATATAGCAATCAGCCCCAGCATTTT
CDR3 protein: CASSRTGAGYSNQPQHF

D gene: NA
J gene: TRBJ2-7
V gene: TRBV5-1
clone size: few
CDR3 DNA: TGCGCCAGCAGCTTGACCTGGGGAGGCAACTACGAGCAGTACTTC
CDR3 protein: CASSLTWGGNYEQYF

D gene: NA
J gene: TRBJ1-3
V gene: TRBV19
clone size: NA
CDR3 DNA: TGTGCCAGTAGTATGGGACAATCCGGAAACACCATATATTTT
CDR3 protein: CASSMGQSGNTIYF

D gene: TRBD1
J gene: TRBJ2-2
V gene: TRBV2
clone size: NA
CDR3 DNA: TGTGCCAGCAGTGTTTTTGGGACAGGCACCGGGGAGCTGTTTTTT
CDR3 protein: CASSVFGTGTGELFF

D gene: NA
J gene: TRBJ1-1
V gene: TRBV21-1
clone size: NA
CDR3 DNA: NA
CDR3 protein: CASSKEVGGGNTEAFF

D gene: NA
J gene: TRBJ1-5
V gene: TRBV23-1
clone size: NA
CDR3 DNA: TGCGCCAGCAGTCAATGTGAGGCAGGGTACAATCAGCCCCAGCATTTT
CDR3 protein: CASSQCEAGYNQPQHF

D gene: TRBD1
J gene: TRBJ2-1
V gene: TRBV7-9
clone size: NA
CDR3 DNA: TGTGCCAGCAGCACCTACAGGGGACGCGGCATCAATGAGCAGTTCTTC
CDR3 protein: CASSTYRGRGINEQFF

D gene: TRBD2
J gene: TRBJ2-7
V gene: TRBV5-1
clone size: NA
CDR3 DNA: TGCGCCAGCAGCTTGGAGGGGCGCGGGGGGATTTACGAGCAGTACTTC
CDR3 protein: CASSLEGRGGIYEQYF

D gene: NA
J gene: TRBJ1-5
V gene: TRBV28
clone size: NA
CDR3 DNA: TGTGCCAGCGCGGGGGGGGGTCAGCCCCAGCATTTT
CDR3 protein: CASAGGGQPQHF

D gene: NA
J gene: TRBJ1-6
V gene: TRBV6-5
clone size: NA
CDR3 DNA: TGTGCCAGCAGTTACGGGGGCCTTTCACCCCTCCACTTT
CDR3 protein: CASSYGGLSPLHF

D gene: NA
J gene: TRBJ2-5
V gene: TRBV7-2
clone size: NA
CDR3 DNA: TGTGCCAGCAGCTTAGCTCCCCCGGGGGCCCAAGAGACCCAGTACTTC
CDR3 protein: CASSLAPPGAQETQYF

D gene: TRBD1
J gene: TRBJ1-2
V gene: TRBV6-1
clone size: medium-sized
CDR3 DNA: TGTGCCAGCAGTGGGGACAGGGTCAACTATGGCTACACCTTC
CDR3 protein: CASSGDRVNYGYTF

D gene: NA
J gene: TRBJ1-1
V gene: TRBV6-6
clone size: NA
CDR3 DNA: TGTGCCAGCAGAGAACTTCAGCAGGGTGGCACTGAAGCTTTCTTT
CDR3 protein: CASRELQQGGTEAFF

D gene: NA
J gene: TRBJ1-6
V gene: TRBV10-3
clone size: NA
CDR3 DNA: TGTGCCATCAGTGTGGGTCCCCCTGGTTCACCCCTCCACTTT
CDR3 protein: CAISVGPPGSPLHF

D gene: NA
J gene: TRBJ2-3
V gene: TRBV5-5
clone size: NA
CDR3 DNA: TGTGCCAGCAGCTTGTTACCCTCAACCAGCACAGATACGCAGTATTTT
CDR3 protein: CASSLLPSTSTDTQYF

D gene: NA
J gene: TRBJ1-3
V gene: TRBV2
clone size: NA
CDR3 DNA: TGTGCCAGCAGTGCTGATTCTGGAAACACCATATATTTT
CDR3 protein: CASSADSGNTIYF

D gene: NA
J gene: TRBJ1-1
V gene: TRBV9
clone size: few
CDR3 DNA: TGTGCCAGCAGCGTCAGTGCAATCCCGCTGGAAGCTTTCTTT
CDR3 protein: CASSVSAIPLEAFF

D gene: TRBD2
J gene: TRBJ2-1
V gene: TRBV11-2
clone size: once
CDR3 DNA: TGTGCCAGCAGCGCGCAGCGGGGGAGCTCCTACAATGAGCAGTTCTTC
CDR3 protein: CASSAQRGSSYNEQFF

D gene: NA
J gene: TRBJ1-3
V gene: TRBV6-1
clone size: NA
CDR3 DNA: TGTGCCAGCAGTACCGGACGGACCTCTGGAAACACCATATATTTT
CDR3 protein: CASSTGRTSGNTIYF

D gene: NA
J gene: TRBJ1-5
V gene: TRBV6-1
clone size: NA
CDR3 DNA: TGTGCCAGCAGATCCCACAGGAGCAATCAGCCCCAGCATTTT
CDR3 protein: CASRSHRSNQPQHF

D gene: NA
J gene: TRBJ2-6
V gene: TRBV7-6
clone size: NA
CDR3 DNA: TGTGCCAGCAGCTTCGAGTGGAATCCTGGGGCCAACGTCCTGACTTTC
CDR3 protein: CASSFEWNPGANVLTF

D gene: TRBD2
J gene: TRBJ2-1
V gene: TRBV5-1
clone size: NA
CDR3 DNA: TGCGCCAGCAGCTTGGCATCCGTAGCTAGCGGGGGCTATGAGCAGTTCTTC
CDR3 protein: CASSLASVASGGYEQFF

D gene: NA
J gene: TRBJ1-2
V gene: TRBV11-2
clone size: NA
CDR3 DNA: TGTGCCAGCAGCCCGCAGGGATTACCCAACTATGGCTACACCTTC
CDR3 protein: CASSPQGLPNYGYTF

D gene: TRBD1
J gene: TRBJ1-5
V gene: TRBV30
clone size: NA
CDR3 DNA: TGTGCCTGGAGCGAGGGACAGGGGTCCAATCAGCCCCAGCATTTT
CDR3 protein: CAWSEGQGSNQPQHF

D gene: NA
J gene: TRBJ2-2
V gene: TRBV5-4
clone size: NA
CDR3 DNA: TGTGCCAGCAGCGGAGAGTGGGGGGCCGGGGAGCTGTTTTTT
CDR3 protein: CASSGEWGAGELFF

D gene: NA
J gene: TRBJ2-3
V gene: TRBV5-1
clone size: NA
CDR3 DNA: TGCGCCAGCAGCGAGAGCGGAGTGACAGATACGCAGTATTTT
CDR3 protein: CASSESGVTDTQYF

D gene: NA
J gene: TRBJ1-5
V gene: TRBV21-1
clone size: NA
CDR3 DNA: TGTGCCAGCAGCGCACAGACAGGGCCCCGCAATCAGCCCCAGCATTTT
CDR3 protein: CASSAQTGPRNQPQHF

D gene: TRBD1
J gene: TRBJ2-2
V gene: TRBV6-5
clone size: once
CDR3 DNA: TGTGCCAGCAGTAACAGGGGGGCCGGGGAGCTGTTTTTT
CDR3 protein: CASSNRGAGELFF

D gene: NA
J gene: TRBJ1-2
V gene: TRBV19
clone size: NA
CDR3 DNA: TGTGCCAGTAGTAGCCCCTACGTGAATGGTGGCTACACCTTC
CDR3 protein: CASSSPYVNGGYTF

D gene: NA
J gene: TRBJ2-5
V gene: TRBV18
clone size: NA
CDR3 DNA: TGTGCCAGCTCACCATTAAGCAAAGAGACCCAGTACTTC
CDR3 protein: CASSPLSKETQYF

D gene: TRBD2
J gene: TRBJ2-3
V gene: TRBV10-3
clone size: NA
CDR3 DNA: TGTGCCATCAGTGTTTCTAGCGGGGGCGCAGATACGCAGTATTTT
CDR3 protein: CAISVSSGGADTQYF

D gene: NA
J gene: TRBJ2-6
V gene: TRBV7-2
clone size: few
CDR3 DNA: TGTGCCAGCAGCCCGCCTTGGGGGGCGCACGGGGCCAACGTCCTGACTTTC
CDR3 protein: CASSPPWGAHGANVLTF

D gene: TRBD1
J gene: TRBJ1-4
V gene: TRBV4-1
clone size: NA
CDR3 DNA: TGCGCCAGCAGCCCAGACATCTCTCGGGACAGGGTGAAACTGTTTTTT
CDR3 protein: CASSPDISRDRVKLFF

D gene: NA
J gene: TRBJ1-5
V gene: TRBV27
clone size: NA
CDR3 DNA: TGTGCCAGCAGTGCCAAGACAGCTTTTAGCAATCAGCCCCAGCATTTT
CDR3 protein: CASSAKTAFSNQPQHF

D gene: NA
J gene: TRBJ2-3
V gene: TRBV5-1
clone size: NA
CDR3 DNA: TGCGCCAGCAGCTTGAACCCTAGCCCCACAGATACGCAGTATTTT
CDR3 protein: CASSLNPSPTDTQYF

D gene: NA
J gene: TRBJ1-4
V gene: TRBV4-1
clone size: NA
CDR3 DNA: TGCGCCAGCACCAGTACAGCTGCAACTAATGAAAAACTGTTTTTT
CDR3 protein: CASTSTAATNEKLFF

D gene: NA
J gene: TRBJ2-3
V gene: TRBV7-2
clone size: NA
CDR3 DNA: TGTGCCAGCAGCTTAATCGGCGGGGTCACAGATACGCAGTATTTT
CDR3 protein: CASSLIGGVTDTQYF

D gene: TRBD1
J gene: TRBJ1-1
V gene: TRBV5-1
clone size: NA
CDR3 DNA: TGCGCCAGCAGCTTATCGGGACAGATGAACACTGAAGCTTTCTTT
CDR3 protein: CASSLSGQMNTEAFF

D gene: NA
J gene: TRBJ1-3
V gene: TRBV6-1
clone size: NA
CDR3 DNA: TGTGCCAGCAGTGTCTCGGTCGGCTCTGGAAACACCATATATTTT
CDR3 protein: CASSVSVGSGNTIYF

D gene: TRBD2
J gene: TRBJ2-3
V gene: TRBV6-4
clone size: NA
CDR3 DNA: TGTGCCAGCAGTGACCTCGGGACTAGCGGGCCGCAGTATTTT
CDR3 protein: CASSDLGTSGPQYF

D gene: NA
J gene: TRBJ1-2
V gene: TRBV7-9
clone size: NA
CDR3 DNA: TGTGCCAGCAGCGTTTACAGGGAAGCTAACTATGGCTACACCTTC
CDR3 protein: CASSVYREANYGYTF